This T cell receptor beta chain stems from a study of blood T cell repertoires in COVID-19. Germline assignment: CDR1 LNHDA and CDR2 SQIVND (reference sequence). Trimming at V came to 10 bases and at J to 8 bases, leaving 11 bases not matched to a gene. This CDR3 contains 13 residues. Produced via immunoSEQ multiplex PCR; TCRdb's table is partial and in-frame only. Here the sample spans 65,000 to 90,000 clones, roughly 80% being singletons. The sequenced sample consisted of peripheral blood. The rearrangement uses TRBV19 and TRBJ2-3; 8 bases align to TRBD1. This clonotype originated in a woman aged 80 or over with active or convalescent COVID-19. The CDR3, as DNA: TGTGCCACTGAGGACAGGGTGACTGCTACGCAGTATTTT. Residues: CATEDRVTATQYF. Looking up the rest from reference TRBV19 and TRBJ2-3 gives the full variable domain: DGGITQSPKYLFRKEGQNVTLSCEQNLNHDAMYWYRQDPGQGLRLIYYSQIVNDFQKGDIAEGYSVSREKKESFPLTVTSAQKNPTAFYLCATEDRVTATQYFGPGTRLTVL.